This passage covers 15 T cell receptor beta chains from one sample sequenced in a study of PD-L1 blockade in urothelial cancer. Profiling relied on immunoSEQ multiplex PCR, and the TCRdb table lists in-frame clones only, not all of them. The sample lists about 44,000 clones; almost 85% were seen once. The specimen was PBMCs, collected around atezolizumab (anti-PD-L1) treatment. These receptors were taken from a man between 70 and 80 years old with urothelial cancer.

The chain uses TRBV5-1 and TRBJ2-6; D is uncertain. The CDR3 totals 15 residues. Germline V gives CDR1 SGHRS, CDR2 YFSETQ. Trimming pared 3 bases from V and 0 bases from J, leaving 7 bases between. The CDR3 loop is CASSSAGSGANVLTF. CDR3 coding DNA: TGCGCCAGCAGCTCGGCAGGCTCTGGGGCCAACGTCCTGACTTTC.

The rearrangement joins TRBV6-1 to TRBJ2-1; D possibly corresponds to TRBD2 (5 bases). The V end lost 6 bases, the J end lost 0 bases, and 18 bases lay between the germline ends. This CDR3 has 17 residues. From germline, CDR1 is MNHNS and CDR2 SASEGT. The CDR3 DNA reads TGTGCCAGCAGCGAATACGGCGGGTCGAGCTCCTACAATGAGCAGTTCTTC. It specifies CASSEYGGSSSYNEQFF.

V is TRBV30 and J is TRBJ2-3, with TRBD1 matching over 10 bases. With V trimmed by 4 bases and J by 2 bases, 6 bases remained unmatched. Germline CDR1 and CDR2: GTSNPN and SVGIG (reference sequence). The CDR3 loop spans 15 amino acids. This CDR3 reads CAWKPGTGATDTQYF. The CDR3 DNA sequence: TGTGCCTGGAAACCCGGGACAGGGGCCACAGATACGCAGTATTTT.

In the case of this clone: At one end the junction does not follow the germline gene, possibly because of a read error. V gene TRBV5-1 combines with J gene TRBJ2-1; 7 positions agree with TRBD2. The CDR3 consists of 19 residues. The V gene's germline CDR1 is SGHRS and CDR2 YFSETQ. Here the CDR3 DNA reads TGCGCCAGCAACTTGTGGGGGGGTGGCAGCAGCAGATCGTACAATGAGCAGTTCTTC. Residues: CASNLWGGGSSRSYNEQFF.

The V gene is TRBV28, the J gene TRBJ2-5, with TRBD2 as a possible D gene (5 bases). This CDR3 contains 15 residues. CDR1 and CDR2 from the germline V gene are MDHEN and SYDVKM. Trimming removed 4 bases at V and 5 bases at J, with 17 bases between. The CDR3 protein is CASSSRGGYGETQYF. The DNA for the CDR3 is TGTGCCAGCAGTTCCCGTGGAGGCTATGGCGAGACCCAGTACTTC.

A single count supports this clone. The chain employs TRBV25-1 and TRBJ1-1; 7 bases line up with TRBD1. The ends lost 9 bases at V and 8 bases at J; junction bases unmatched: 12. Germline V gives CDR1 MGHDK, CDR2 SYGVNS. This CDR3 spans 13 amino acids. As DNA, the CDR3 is TGTGCCAGTGAGGGGGCCGGGGTCGGCGAAGCTTTCTTT. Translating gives CASEGAGVGEAFF.

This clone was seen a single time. The CDR3 bases are TGCGCCAGCAGTGAGGTTAGCGGAAGCACAGATACGCAGTATTTT. This gives the protein CASSEVSGSTDTQYF. The genes are TRBV10-2 and TRBJ2-3; weak D call: TRBD2 (6 bases). The germline V and J ends were trimmed by 2 bases and 0 bases, with 9 bases remaining between them. The CDR3 length is 15 residues. Germline V gene sequence: CDR1 WSHSY, CDR2 SAAADI.

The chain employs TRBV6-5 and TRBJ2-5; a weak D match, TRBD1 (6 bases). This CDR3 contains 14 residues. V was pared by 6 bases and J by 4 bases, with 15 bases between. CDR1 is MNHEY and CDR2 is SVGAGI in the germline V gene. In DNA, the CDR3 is TGTGCCAGCAGGGTAGGGGGATTCCCAGAGACCCAGTACTTC. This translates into CASRVGGFPETQYF.

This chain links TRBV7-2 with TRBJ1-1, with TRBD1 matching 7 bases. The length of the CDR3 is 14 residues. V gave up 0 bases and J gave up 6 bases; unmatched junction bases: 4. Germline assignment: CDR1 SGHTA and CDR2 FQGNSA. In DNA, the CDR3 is TGTGCCAGCAGCTTAGCGCCGGGACAGCCTGAAGCTTTCTTT. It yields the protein CASSLAPGQPEAFF.

Here the CDR3 reads CASSQDHRDYYEQYF. CDR3 bases: TGTGCCAGCAGCCAAGATCATCGGGACTACTACGAGCAGTACTTC. The rearrangement joins TRBV14 to TRBJ2-7, with 7 bases fitting TRBD2. This CDR3 comprises 15 residues. Trimming at V came to 0 bases and at J to 3 bases, leaving 5 bases not matched to a gene. Looked up from germline, CDR1 is SGHDN and CDR2 is FVKESK.

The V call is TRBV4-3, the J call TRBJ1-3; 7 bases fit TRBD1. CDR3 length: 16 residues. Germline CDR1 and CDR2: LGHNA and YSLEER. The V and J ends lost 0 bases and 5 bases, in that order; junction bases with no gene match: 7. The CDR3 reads CASSQDWTGLRNTIYF. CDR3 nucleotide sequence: TGCGCCAGCAGCCAAGATTGGACAGGTTTACGAAACACCATATATTTT.

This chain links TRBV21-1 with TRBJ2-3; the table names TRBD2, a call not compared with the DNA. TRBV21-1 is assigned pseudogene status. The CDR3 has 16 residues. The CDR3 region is CASSVRLAGGTDTQYF. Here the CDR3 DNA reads TGTGCCAGCAGCGTACGACTAGCGGGTGGCACAGATACGCAGTATTTT.

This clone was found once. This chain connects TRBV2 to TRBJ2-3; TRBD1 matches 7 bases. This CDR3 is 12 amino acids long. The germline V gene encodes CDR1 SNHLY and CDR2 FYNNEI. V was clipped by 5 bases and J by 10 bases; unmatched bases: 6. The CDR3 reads CASSRQGKAQYF. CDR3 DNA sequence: TGTGCCAGCAGTAGACAGGGAAAGGCGCAGTATTTT.

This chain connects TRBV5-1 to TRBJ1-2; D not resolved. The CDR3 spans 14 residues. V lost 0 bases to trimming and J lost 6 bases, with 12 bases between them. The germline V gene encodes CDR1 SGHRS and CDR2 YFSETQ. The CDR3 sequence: CASSLGQAVDGYTF. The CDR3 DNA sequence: TGCGCCAGCAGCTTGGGTCAGGCAGTCGATGGCTACACCTTC.

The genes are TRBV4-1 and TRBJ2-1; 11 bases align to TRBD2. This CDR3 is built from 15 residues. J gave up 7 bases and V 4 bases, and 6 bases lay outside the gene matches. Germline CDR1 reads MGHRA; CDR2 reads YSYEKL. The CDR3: CASSRRLAGRNEQFF. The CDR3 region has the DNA TGCGCCAGCAGCCGTCGACTAGCGGGAAGGAATGAGCAGTTCTTC.